This T cell receptor (beta chain) comes out of a study of CD8+ T cells in alopecia areata. The study's findings and limits: Significant decreases in scalp clonality and expanded CD8+ clones followed tofacitinib treatment.

As regards this clone: What it binds is not known.

This sample's treatment: oral pan-JAK inhibitor, 5-10 mg twice daily. This CDR3 comprises 18 residues. Isolated RNA was reverse transcribed into cDNA used as the sequencing template. Profiling relied on immunoSEQ multiplex PCR, and the TCRdb table lists in-frame clones only, not all of them. The sample lists around 110,000 clones, 65% to 85% occurring once. The source is a human donor with alopecia areata. The sequences come from CD8+ T cells sorted from blood, collected at week 24, from a patient treated with tofacitinib. The chain combines TRBV21-1 with TRBJ2-3; TRBD2, the table's D call, lacks a check against the DNA. TRBV21-1 is annotated as a pseudogene. The CDR3 reads CASSRGLAGGYSTDTQYF. CDR3 DNA sequence: TGTGCCAGCAGCAGGGGACTAGCGGGGGGTTATAGCACAGATACGCAGTATTTT.